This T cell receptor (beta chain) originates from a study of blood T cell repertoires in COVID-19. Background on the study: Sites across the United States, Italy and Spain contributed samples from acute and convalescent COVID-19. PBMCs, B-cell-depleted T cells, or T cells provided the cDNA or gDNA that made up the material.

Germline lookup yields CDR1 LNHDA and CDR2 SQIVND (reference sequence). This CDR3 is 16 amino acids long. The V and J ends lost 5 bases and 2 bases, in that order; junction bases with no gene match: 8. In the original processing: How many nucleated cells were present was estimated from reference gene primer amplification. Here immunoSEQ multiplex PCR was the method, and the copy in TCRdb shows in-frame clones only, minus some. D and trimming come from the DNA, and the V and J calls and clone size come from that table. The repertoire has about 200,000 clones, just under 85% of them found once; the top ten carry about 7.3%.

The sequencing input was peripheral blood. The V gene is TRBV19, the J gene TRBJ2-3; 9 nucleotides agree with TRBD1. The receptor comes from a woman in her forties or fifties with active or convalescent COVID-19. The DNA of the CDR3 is TGTGCCAGTAGTCTCAGGACAGGGGACCTCACAGATACGCAGTATTTT. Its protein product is CASSLRTGDLTDTQYF.